The entry below describes one TCR beta chain. Per the original methods: Estimates of nucleated cell counts were drawn from the amplification of reference gene primers. Sequencing was performed with immunoSEQ multiplex PCR; in TCRdb, only in-frame clones are kept and a portion is missing. D and trimming were read from the DNA, whereas the V and J calls and clone size are those reported in that table. The sample lists some 150,000 clones; around nine tenths were seen once. These data come from a study of blood T cell repertoires in COVID-19. At the level of the study: Spain, Italy and the United States supplied samples that represented acute and convalescent COVID-19. Sample material is recorded as cDNA or gDNA derived from T cells, B-cell-depleted T cells, or PBMCs.

The source of this sequence is a human donor in a cohort sampled during active COVID-19. The specimen was peripheral blood.

The CDR3 reads CASRRGAAWEQYF. CDR3 DNA: TGTGCCAGCAGACGGGGGGCCGCCTGGGAGCAGTACTTC. The chain couples TRBV2 to TRBJ2-7; perhaps TRBD2 as D (7 bases). V was shortened by 6 bases and J by 7 bases, with 16 bases between the two germline ends. The germline V gene has CDR1 SNHLY and CDR2 FYNNEI. This CDR3 contains 13 residues.